Following are 2 T cell receptor beta chains from one sample sequenced in a study of response to subunit inactivated influenza vaccine (dated by TCRdb to between 2018 and 2020). The library was built by means of RT-PCR. Sequencing took place on an Illumina HiSeq 2500. The public reads were run again by TCRdb, first through fastp at Q25 and then through MiXCR, and only productive beta chains were kept. Under each unique CDR3 protein, matching rows form one entry showing the most common genes and DNA. Recorded for this sample are approximately 520,000 distinct CDR3 sequences; about 25% of them occurred a single time. The top ten constitute under 2.5% of the sample. The sequencing used CD4+ T cells sorted from PBMCs, collected around 5 days after vaccination. These receptors were taken from a man in his fifties or sixties who received an inactivated influenza vaccine. Donor details come from another sample of the same person, matched by shared clones.

Only a few counts were recorded for this clonotype. The chain has TRBV28 and TRBJ2-5, with 9 bases aligning to TRBD1. CDR1 is MDHEN and CDR2 is SYDVKM in the germline V gene. Germline trimming cut 4 bases from V and 1 base from J; bases unmatched to any gene: 16. The CDR3 length is 19 residues. CDR3 in amino acids: CASSSLIQGDREIQETQYF. For the CDR3, the DNA is TGTGCCAGCAGTTCCCTTATCCAAGGGGACAGGGAAATCCAAGAGACCCAGTACTTC.

This clonotype has a handful of counts. The chain carries TRBV5-8 and TRBJ2-3; D may match TRBD1 or TRBD2 (5 bases each). The V gene lost 1 base and the J gene lost 6 bases, with 15 bases spanning the gap. The CDR3 is 15 residues long. The V gene's germline CDR1 is SGHTS and CDR2 YDEGEE. As DNA, the CDR3 is TGTGCCAGCAGCTTGATCCCACCGGGGCCGGATACGCAGTATTTT. Translating it yields CASSLIPPGPDTQYF.